This record looks at one T cell receptor (beta chain) sequence and its context. Its antigen remains unknown. This specimen belongs to a study of T cell responses to AZD1222 COVID-19 vaccine. Generated by immunoSEQ multiplex PCR, the TCRdb table keeps only in-frame clones and is missing some. This table has roughly 150,000 clones, 90% appearing once. The study's findings and limits: In a largely white British group with more females than males, clonal diversity was possibly underestimated. Per reports, nearly half of all spike-specific TCRs target regions that are unmutated in variants. Repertoires in all cases were sampled only once the peak T cell response had passed.

The sample was peripheral blood, taken 28 days after the second AZD1222 dose. This TCR was sampled from an adult who received the AZD1222 COVID-19 vaccine.

CDR3 coding DNA: TGTGCCAGCAGTGAATTGTATCAGAACGGCAATCAGCCCCAGCATTTT. Translating it yields CASSELYQNGNQPQHF. The V call is TRBV2, the J call TRBJ1-5; D not certain. The V end lost 2 bases, the J end lost 2 bases, and 13 bases lay between the germline ends. Per the germline V gene, CDR1 is SNHLY and CDR2 is FYNNEI. CDR3 length equals 16 residues.